A selection of T cell receptor beta chains follows, all from one sample in a study of response to subunit inactivated influenza vaccine. One entry per CDR3 protein, called by TCRdb with MiXCR from the RT-PCR reads. The sample shows 500,000 to 700,000 distinct CDR3 sequences, around 25% of them seen only once. This sample also belongs to another study, concerning T cells expressing NK-cell markers.

The sequencing used CD4+ T cells sorted from PBMCs, collected about 13 days after vaccination. The receptor set was obtained from a man aged 45 to 65 who received an inactivated influenza vaccine. Both conserved end residues are part of each CDR3. A D gene is named only where the DNA matches it firmly. Size is omitted from some rows. Given values are once, few, many or a class for expanded clones.

j_call cdr3_length v_call clone_size d_call cdr3_aa cdr3_nt
TRBJ2-1 15 TRBV29-1 - - CSVNPPARRYNEQFF TGCAGCGTTAACCCTCCGGCGCGGCGTTACAATGAGCAGTTCTTC
TRBJ2-3 17 TRBV9 once TRBD2 CASSVASGRGGPDTQYF TGTGCCAGCAGCGTAGCAAGCGGGCGGGGGGGCCCCGATACGCAGTATTTT
TRBJ1-6 15 TRBV7-2 - - CASSQTRSYNSPLHF TGTGCCAGCAGCCAGACCCGCTCCTATAATTCACCCCTCCACTTT
TRBJ1-2 13 TRBV12-3/TRBV12-4 many - CASSPSGSYGYTF TGTGCCAGCAGTCCTTCCGGGAGCTATGGCTACACCTTC
TRBJ2-1 17 TRBV3-1 - TRBD2 CASSQLSGGGNPRGQFF TGTGCCAGCAGCCAACTTAGCGGGGGAGGAAATCCACGGGGGCAGTTCTTC
TRBJ2-2 16 TRBV11-2 few - CASSLGLRENTGELFF TGTGCCAGCAGCCTAGGATTACGGGAAAACACCGGGGAGCTGTTTTTT
TRBJ1-2 14 TRBV6-1 few - CASSGQSAFYGYTF TGTGCCAGCAGTGGCCAGTCGGCATTCTATGGCTACACCTTC
TRBJ2-1 17 TRBV14 few TRBD2 CASSQESRLAGVKEQFF TGTGCCAGCAGCCAAGAAAGTAGACTAGCGGGAGTCAAAGAGCAGTTCTTC
TRBJ2-2 15 TRBV10-3 - - CAISSGTPSSGELFF TGTGCCATCAGTTCCGGGACACCCTCTTCCGGGGAGCTGTTTTTT
TRBJ2-5 15 TRBV6-5 - - CASSYSTSRGETQYF TGTGCCAGCAGTTACTCGACTAGTCGTGGGGAGACCCAGTACTTC
TRBJ2-6 14 TRBV29-1 few - CSVAVRSGANVLTF TGCAGCGTTGCGGTCAGGTCTGGGGCCAACGTCCTGACTTTC
TRBJ2-5 14 TRBV28 few TRBD1 CASSFNRGRGTQYF TGTGCCAGCAGTTTCAACAGGGGGCGCGGGACCCAGTACTTC
TRBJ2-7 14 TRBV5-1 - - CASSRDIPSSEQYF TGCGCCAGCAGCCGAGACATACCCTCAAGCGAGCAGTACTTC
TRBJ2-1 14 TRBV5-1 - TRBD1 CASSSGGPYNEQFF TGCGCCAGCAGCTCAGGGGGCCCCTACAATGAGCAGTTCTTC
TRBJ1-4 15 TRBV11-2 few - CASSSKSGPGNLLFF TGTGCCAGCAGCTCCAAGTCAGGCCCCGGGAACTTACTGTTTTTT
TRBJ2-5 15 TRBV5-5 - TRBD1 CASSLQQGAGETQYF TGTGCCAGCAGCTTGCAGCAGGGGGCAGGGGAGACCCAGTACTTC
TRBJ2-1 13 TRBV7-2 few - CASSSGAKDEQFF TGTGCCAGCAGCTCGGGAGCAAAGGATGAGCAGTTCTTC
TRBJ1-1 11 TRBV12-3/TRBV12-4 - - CASSPGEAAFF TGTGCCAGCAGTCCGGGGGAGGCAGCTTTCTTT
TRBJ1-5 13 TRBV15 few TRBD1 CATRDRRNQPQHF TGTGCCACCAGGGACAGGAGGAATCAGCCCCAGCATTTT
TRBJ2-7 14 TRBV25-1 - - CASRGTGKNYEQYF TGTGCCAGCAGAGGAACAGGGAAAAACTACGAGCAGTACTTC
TRBJ2-3 15 TRBV20-1 - - CSARDGGLSGDTQYF TGCAGTGCTAGAGATGGGGGACTCTCGGGGGATACGCAGTATTTT
TRBJ2-7 15 TRBV28 - - CASSPRGAPSYEQYF TGTGCCAGCAGTCCCCGGGGGGCGCCCTCCTACGAGCAGTACTTC
TRBJ2-3 14 TRBV2 few TRBD1 CASNTGGPTDTQYF TGTGCCAGCAACACAGGGGGCCCCACAGATACGCAGTATTTT
TRBJ2-3 17 TRBV5-1 - - CASSVGLDLSSTDTQYF TGCGCCAGCAGCGTAGGGCTAGACTTAAGCAGCACAGATACGCAGTATTTT
TRBJ2-3 16 TRBV4-3 few - CASSQDPGRGVYTQYF TGCGCCAGCAGCCAAGATCCTGGCCGCGGGGTTTATACGCAGTATTTT
TRBJ2-7 15 TRBV11-2 - - CASSLAAVGPYEQYF TGTGCCAGCAGCTTGGCAGCAGTAGGCCCCTACGAGCAGTACTTC
TRBJ1-5 14 TRBV7-2 few - CASSLETRSQPQHF TGTGCCAGCAGCTTAGAAACGCGCTCTCAGCCCCAGCATTTT
TRBJ2-5 16 TRBV4-3 few - CASSQASPGAQETQYF TGCGCCAGCAGCCAAGCCTCCCCGGGGGCGCAAGAGACCCAGTACTTC
TRBJ1-2 14 TRBV12-3/TRBV12-4 - TRBD1 CASRRQGDANGYTF TGTGCCAGCAGACGGCAGGGGGACGCGAATGGCTACACCTTC
TRBJ2-5 15 TRBV7-8 - TRBD2 CASSLVAGGWETQYF TGTGCCAGCAGCTTAGTTGCGGGAGGTTGGGAGACCCAGTACTTC
TRBJ2-7 17 TRBV6-2/TRBV6-3 few TRBD2 CASTLGTSGRTSYEQYF TGTGCCAGCACCCTCGGGACTAGCGGGAGGACCTCCTACGAGCAGTACTTC
TRBJ2-5 16 TRBV7-9 - TRBD2 CASSGLAGGLQETQYF TGTGCCAGCAGCGGTCTAGCGGGAGGGTTACAAGAGACCCAGTACTTC
TRBJ2-1 15 TRBV12-3/TRBV12-4 - TRBD1 CASSQGAGGINEQFF TGTGCCAGCAGCCAGGGGGCAGGGGGAATCAATGAGCAGTTCTTC
TRBJ2-3 16 TRBV5-1 few TRBD2 CASSLAGEGFTDTQYF TGCGCCAGCAGCTTGGCCGGGGAGGGATTCACAGATACGCAGTATTTT
TRBJ2-1 13 TRBV20-1 - - CSARFSGANEQFF TGCAGTGCTAGATTCTCTGGGGCTAATGAGCAGTTCTTC
TRBJ2-4 14 TRBV3-1 many - CASSQGGAKNIQYF TGTGCCAGCAGCCAGGGGGGAGCCAAAAACATTCAGTACTTC
TRBJ2-7 15 TRBV7-9 few TRBD1 CASSLEGQRLYEQYF TGTGCCAGCAGCTTAGAGGGACAGAGGTTATACGAGCAGTACTTC
TRBJ2-5 16 TRBV4-2 once TRBD2 CASSQEGASGGGTQYF TGTGCCAGCAGCCAAGAGGGGGCAAGCGGGGGCGGGACCCAGTACTTC
TRBJ2-2 16 TRBV4-3 few TRBD2 CASSQGLAGGTGELFF TGCGCCAGCAGCCAGGGACTAGCGGGGGGGACCGGGGAGCTGTTTTTT
TRBJ2-2 17 TRBV12-3/TRBV12-4 - TRBD2 CASSPGASGSLTGELFF TGTGCCAGCAGTCCCGGGGCTAGCGGGAGTTTAACCGGGGAGCTGTTTTTT
TRBJ2-1 11 TRBV4-2 - - CASSQALWQFF TGTGCCAGCAGCCAAGCCCTTTGGCAGTTCTTC
TRBJ2-1 12 TRBV12-3/TRBV12-4 few - CASSLAPYEQFF TGTGCCAGCAGTTTAGCCCCGTATGAGCAGTTCTTC
TRBJ2-1 14 TRBV20-1 - - CSARDIRQNNEQFF TGCAGTGCTAGAGATATTCGGCAGAACAATGAGCAGTTCTTC
TRBJ2-3 15 TRBV11-2 few - CASSTPTGFTDTQYF TGTGCCAGCAGCACCCCGACAGGTTTCACAGATACGCAGTATTTT